This T cell receptor (beta chain) was captured by sequencing in a study of tumor-infiltrating lymphocytes in primary liver carcinoma. In the study overall: Spanning 30 to 69 years of age, the patients were men and women.

Investigators took RNA and DNA out together from approximately 22-30 mg of unsorted bulk tissue. Cases comprised patients with primary liver carcinoma who received surgical resection. This clonotype was picked up many times. A read error may be the cause here, since a much bigger clone is one base away. The template, roughly 0.45 ug total RNA, yielded TCR beta cDNA made with a constant-region primer. Amplification in three nested multiplex PCR rounds with slightly modified ARM-PCR gave rise to TCR beta libraries. TRBV1-TRBV30 forward and Cbeta reverse primers drove the first two roughly 10-cycle rounds. TCRdb used MiXCR to reprocess the multiplex PCR reads, holding one entry per CDR3 protein. The sample has 20,000 to 30,000 distinct CDR3 sequences, roughly three quarters seen once; the top ten hold about 32%. CDR3 length: 14 residues. In germline, CDR1 is PRHDT, CDR2 FYEKMQ (reference sequence).

The specimen sequenced was liver tumor tissue from sampling region 5. The sample's subset: tumor region T5, tumor centre. The chain recombines TRBV13 with TRBJ1-1; D is perhaps TRBD1 (5 bases). This TCR was sampled from a woman under 40 with primary liver carcinoma and hepatitis B virus infection. The CDR3 bases are TGTGCCAGCAGGGGGGAGGGGATGAACGCTGAAGCTTTCTTT. This encodes CASRGEGMNAEAFF. Drawing the rest from reference TRBV13 and TRBJ1-1, the complete variable domain is AAGVIQSPRHLIKEKRETATLKCYPIPRHDTVYWYQQGPGQDPQFLISFYEKMQSDKGSIPDRFSAQQFSDYHSELNMSSLELGDSALYFCASRGEGMNAEAFFGQGTRLTVV.